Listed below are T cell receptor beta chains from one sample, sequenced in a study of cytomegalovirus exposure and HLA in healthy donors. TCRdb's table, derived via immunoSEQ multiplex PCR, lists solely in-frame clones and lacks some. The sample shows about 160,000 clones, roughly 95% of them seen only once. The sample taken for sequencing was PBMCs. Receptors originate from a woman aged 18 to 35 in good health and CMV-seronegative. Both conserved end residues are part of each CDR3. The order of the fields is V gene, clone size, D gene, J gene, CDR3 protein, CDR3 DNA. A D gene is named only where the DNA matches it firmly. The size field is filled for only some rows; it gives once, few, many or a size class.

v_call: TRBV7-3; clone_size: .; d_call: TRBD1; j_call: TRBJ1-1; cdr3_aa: CASSSTGGAEAFF; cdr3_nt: TGTGCCAGCAGCTCAACAGGGGGGGCTGAAGCTTTCTTT
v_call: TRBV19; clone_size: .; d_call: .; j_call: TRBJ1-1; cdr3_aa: CASTHDRQGNTEAFF; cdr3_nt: TGTGCCAGTACCCACGATCGGCAGGGGAACACTGAAGCTTTCTTT
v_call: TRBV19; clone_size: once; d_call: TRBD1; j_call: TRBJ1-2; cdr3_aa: CASSTERTGWYGYTF; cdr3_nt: TGTGCCAGTAGTACCGAAAGGACAGGGTGGTACGGCTACACCTTC
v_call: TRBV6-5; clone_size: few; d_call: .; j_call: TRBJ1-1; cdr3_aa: CASSPGGSYTEAFF; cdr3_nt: TGTGCCAGCAGCCCCGGGGGGTCGTACACTGAAGCTTTCTTT
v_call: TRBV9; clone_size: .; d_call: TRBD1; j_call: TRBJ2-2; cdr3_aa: CASSGGQGNTGELFF; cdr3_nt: TGTGCCAGCAGCGGCGGACAGGGGAACACCGGGGAGCTGTTTTTT
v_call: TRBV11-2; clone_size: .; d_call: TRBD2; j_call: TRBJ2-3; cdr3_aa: CASSSGLAGLTDTQYF; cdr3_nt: TGTGCCAGCAGCTCGGGACTAGCGGGGTTAACAGATACGCAGTATTTT
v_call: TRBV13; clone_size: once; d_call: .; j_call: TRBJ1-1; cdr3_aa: CASSSLQGTEAFF; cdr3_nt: TGTGCCAGCAGCTCCCTACAGGGAACTGAAGCTTTCTTT
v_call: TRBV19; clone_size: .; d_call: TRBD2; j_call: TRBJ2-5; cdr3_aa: CASSSRPGGHQETQYF; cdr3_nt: TGTGCCAGTAGTTCCCGTCCGGGGGGACACCAAGAGACCCAGTACTTC
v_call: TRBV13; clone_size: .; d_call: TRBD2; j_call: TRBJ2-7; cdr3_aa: CASSFTGTREHEQYF; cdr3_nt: TGTGCCAGCAGCTTTACCGGGACTAGAGAACACGAGCAGTACTTC
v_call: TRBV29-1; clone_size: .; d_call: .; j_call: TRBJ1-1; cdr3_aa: CSVEPGTAVNTEAFF; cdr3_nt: TGCAGCGTTGAACCCGGAACAGCCGTGAACACTGAAGCTTTCTTT
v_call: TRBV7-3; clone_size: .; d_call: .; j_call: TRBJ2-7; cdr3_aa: CASSSRHGGAYEQYF; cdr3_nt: TGTGCCAGCAGCTCGAGGCATGGGGGCGCCTACGAGCAGTACTTC
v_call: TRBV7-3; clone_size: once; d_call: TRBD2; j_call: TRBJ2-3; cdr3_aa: CASSLGLLAGFADTQYF; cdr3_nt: TGTGCCAGCAGCTTAGGTCTACTAGCGGGGTTCGCAGATACGCAGTATTTT
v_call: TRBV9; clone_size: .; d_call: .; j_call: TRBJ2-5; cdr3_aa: CASSVGVRGEGETQYF; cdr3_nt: TGTGCCAGCAGCGTAGGAGTCAGGGGAGAAGGAGAGACCCAGTACTTC
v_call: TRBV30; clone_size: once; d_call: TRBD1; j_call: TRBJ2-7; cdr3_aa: CAWRDRETTEQYF; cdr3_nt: TGTGCCTGGAGAGACAGGGAGACGACCGAGCAGTACTTC
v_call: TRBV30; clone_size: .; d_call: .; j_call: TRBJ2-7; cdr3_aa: CAWSVLSGTAYEQYF; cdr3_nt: TGTGCCTGGAGTGTACTTTCTGGGACTGCCTACGAGCAGTACTTC
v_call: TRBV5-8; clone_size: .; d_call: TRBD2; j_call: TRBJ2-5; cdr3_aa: CASSLLAGQETQYF; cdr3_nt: TGTGCCAGCAGCTTGCTAGCGGGCCAAGAGACCCAGTACTTC
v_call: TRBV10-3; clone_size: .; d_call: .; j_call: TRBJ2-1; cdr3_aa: CAIRRGNNEQFF; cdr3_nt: TGTGCCATCAGGAGGGGGAACAATGAGCAGTTCTTC
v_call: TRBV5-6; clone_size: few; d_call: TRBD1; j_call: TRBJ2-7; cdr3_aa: CASSMTGTAYEQYF; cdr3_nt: TGTGCCAGCAGCATGACCGGGACAGCCTACGAGCAGTACTTC
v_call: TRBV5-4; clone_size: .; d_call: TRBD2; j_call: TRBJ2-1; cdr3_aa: CASSLAGLRGGPYNEQFF; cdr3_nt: TGTGCCAGCAGCTTGGCCGGTCTTCGGGGGGGGCCTTACAATGAGCAGTTCTTC
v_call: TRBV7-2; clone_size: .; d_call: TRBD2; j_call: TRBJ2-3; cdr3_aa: CASRASGGTDTQYF; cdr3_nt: TGTGCCAGCAGGGCTTCGGGAGGGACAGATACGCAGTATTTT
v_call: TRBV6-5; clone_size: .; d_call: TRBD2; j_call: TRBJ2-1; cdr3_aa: CASSYFLAGGYNEQFF; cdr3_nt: TGTGCCAGCAGTTACTTCCTAGCGGGGGGGTACAATGAGCAGTTCTTC
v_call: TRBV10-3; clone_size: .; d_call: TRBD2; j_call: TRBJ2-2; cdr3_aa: CAISEPLTSRETGELFF; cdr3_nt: TGTGCCATCAGTGAGCCATTGACTAGCCGGGAAACCGGGGAGCTGTTTTTT
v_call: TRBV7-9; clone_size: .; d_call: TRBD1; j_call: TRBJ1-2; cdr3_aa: CASSLVGTAYGYTF; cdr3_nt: TGTGCCAGCAGCTTAGTCGGGACAGCCTATGGCTACACCTTC
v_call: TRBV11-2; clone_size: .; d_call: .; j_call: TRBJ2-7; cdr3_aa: CASSFSNSYEQYF; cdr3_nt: TGTGCCAGCAGCTTCTCTAACAGCTACGAGCAGTACTTC
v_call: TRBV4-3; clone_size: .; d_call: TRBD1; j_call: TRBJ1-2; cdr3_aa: CASSRRWDRGLGYTF; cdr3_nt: TGCGCCAGCAGCCGAAGATGGGACAGGGGGCTGGGCTACACCTTC
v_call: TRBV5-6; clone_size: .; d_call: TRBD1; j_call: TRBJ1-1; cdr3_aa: CASSLRGRSTEAFF; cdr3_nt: TGTGCCAGCAGCTTGAGGGGGCGTAGCACTGAAGCTTTCTTT
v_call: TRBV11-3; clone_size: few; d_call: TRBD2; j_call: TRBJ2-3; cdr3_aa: CASSGSGASTDTQYF; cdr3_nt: TGTGCCAGCAGCGGTAGCGGGGCTAGCACAGATACGCAGTATTTT
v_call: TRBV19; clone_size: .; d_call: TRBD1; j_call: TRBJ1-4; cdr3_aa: CASSITGGEKLFF; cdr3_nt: TGTGCCAGTAGTATAACAGGGGGAGAAAAACTGTTTTTT
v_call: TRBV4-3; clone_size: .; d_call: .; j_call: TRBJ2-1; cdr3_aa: CASSQDRGNYNEQFF; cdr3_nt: TGCGCCAGCAGCCAAGATCGGGGGAACTACAATGAGCAGTTCTTC
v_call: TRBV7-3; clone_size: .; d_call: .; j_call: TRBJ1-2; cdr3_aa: CASMQERASRNGYTF; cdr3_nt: TGTGCCAGCATGCAGGAGAGGGCGTCCAGAAATGGCTACACCTTC
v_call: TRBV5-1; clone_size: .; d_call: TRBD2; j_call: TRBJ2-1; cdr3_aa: CASSPGTSSYNEQFF; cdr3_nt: TGCGCCAGCAGCCCGGGGACTAGCTCCTACAATGAGCAGTTCTTC
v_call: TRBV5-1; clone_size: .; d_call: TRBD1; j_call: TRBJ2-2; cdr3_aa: CASSRGTGAPEGELFF; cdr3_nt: TGCGCCAGCAGCCGGGGGACAGGGGCTCCCGAGGGGGAGCTGTTTTTT
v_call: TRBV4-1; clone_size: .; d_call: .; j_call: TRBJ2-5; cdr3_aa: CASSPKREIQETQYF; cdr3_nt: TGCGCCAGCAGCCCCAAACGGGAAATTCAAGAGACCCAGTACTTC
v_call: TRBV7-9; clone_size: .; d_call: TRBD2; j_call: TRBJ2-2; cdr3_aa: CASRPSLLATVTGELFF; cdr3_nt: TGTGCCAGCAGACCCAGCTTACTAGCGACGGTCACCGGGGAGCTGTTTTTT
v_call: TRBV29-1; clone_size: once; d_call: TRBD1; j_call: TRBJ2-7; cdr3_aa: CSVPGTDYEQYF; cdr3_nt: TGCAGCGTTCCTGGGACAGACTACGAGCAGTACTTC
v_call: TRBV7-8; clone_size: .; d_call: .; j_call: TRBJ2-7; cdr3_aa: CASSLRLSSEQYF; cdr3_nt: TGTGCCAGCAGCTTACGACTGTCTAGTGAGCAGTACTTC
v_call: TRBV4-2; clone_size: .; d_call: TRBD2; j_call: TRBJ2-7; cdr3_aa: CASSHISGGVYEQYF; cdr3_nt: TGTGCCAGCAGCCACATTAGCGGGGGGGTTTACGAGCAGTACTTC
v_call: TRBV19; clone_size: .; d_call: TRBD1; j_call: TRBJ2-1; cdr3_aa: CASSRGQGANEQFF; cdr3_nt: TGTGCCAGTAGTCGGGGACAGGGGGCAAATGAGCAGTTCTTC
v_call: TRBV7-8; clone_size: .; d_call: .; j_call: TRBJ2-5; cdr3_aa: CASSTLWGEQETQYF; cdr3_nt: TGTGCCAGCAGCACCCTATGGGGGGAGCAAGAGACCCAGTACTTC
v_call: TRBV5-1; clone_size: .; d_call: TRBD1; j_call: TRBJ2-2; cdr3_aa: CASSIKSGTGGFTGELFF; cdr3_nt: TGCGCCAGCAGCATCAAGTCCGGGACAGGGGGCTTCACCGGGGAGCTGTTTTTT
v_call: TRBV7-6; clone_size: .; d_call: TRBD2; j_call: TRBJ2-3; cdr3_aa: CASTKAGGGTDTQYF; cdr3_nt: TGTGCCAGCACGAAGGCCGGGGGGGGCACAGATACGCAGTATTTT
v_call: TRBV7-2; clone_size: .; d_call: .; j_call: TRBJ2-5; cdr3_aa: CASSLRGPAPQETQYF; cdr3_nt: TGTGCCAGCAGCTTAAGAGGTCCCGCTCCGCAAGAGACCCAGTACTTC
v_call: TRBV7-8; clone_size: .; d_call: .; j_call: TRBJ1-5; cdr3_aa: CASSLGQGRRDQPQHF; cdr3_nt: TGTGCCAGCAGCTTAGGCCAGGGCAGGAGGGATCAGCCCCAGCATTTT
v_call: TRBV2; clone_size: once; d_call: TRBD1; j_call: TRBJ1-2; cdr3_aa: CASSGGTALSNYGYTF; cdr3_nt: TGTGCCAGCAGTGGGGGGACAGCTCTGAGCAACTATGGCTACACCTTC
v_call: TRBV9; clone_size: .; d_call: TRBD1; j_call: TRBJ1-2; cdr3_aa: CASSSMTGIYGYTF; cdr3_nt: TGTGCCAGCAGCTCGATGACAGGGATCTATGGCTACACCTTC